The rows below give T cell receptor beta chains drawn from one sample of a study of shared clonotypes between healthy human individuals. Repertoires were generated with immunoSEQ multiplex PCR, while TCRdb's copy carries only in-frame clones and drops some. Among 2 million to 3 million clones listed, more than 85% were seen once. Specimen: naive CD4+ T cells from PBMCs. The receptors derive from a man younger than 35 in good health. Some clones in this sample may be carry-over from other donors' samples. The CDR3 runs from the conserved cysteine through the conserved F or W. The D gene is left open where the match is weak. The size field is filled for only some rows; it gives once, few, many or a size class.

clone_size: .
v_call: TRBV25-1
j_call: TRBJ1-1
d_call: .
cdr3_aa: CASSELDGKNTEAFF
cdr3_nt: TGTGCCAGCAGTGAATTAGACGGAAAGAACACTGAAGCTTTCTTT

clone_size: .
v_call: TRBV5-1
j_call: TRBJ1-1
d_call: .
cdr3_aa: CASSLVAALGTEAFF
cdr3_nt: TGCGCCAGCAGCTTGGTCGCGGCCCTAGGCACTGAAGCTTTCTTT

clone_size: .
v_call: TRBV5-1
j_call: TRBJ2-2
d_call: .
cdr3_aa: CASSPTGSNTGELFF
cdr3_nt: TGCGCCAGCAGCCCAACGGGGTCCAACACCGGGGAGCTGTTTTTT

clone_size: .
v_call: TRBV5-1
j_call: TRBJ2-1
d_call: TRBD2
cdr3_aa: CASSSGGTSGLNEQFF
cdr3_nt: TGCGCCAGCAGCTCCGGGGGGACTAGCGGACTGAATGAGCAGTTCTTC

clone_size: .
v_call: TRBV20-1
j_call: TRBJ2-1
d_call: TRBD2
cdr3_aa: CSAVGTIEQFF
cdr3_nt: TGCAGTGCTGTGGGGACTATAGAGCAGTTCTTC

clone_size: .
v_call: TRBV28
j_call: TRBJ2-7
d_call: TRBD1
cdr3_aa: CASSPRDRAIYEQYF
cdr3_nt: TGTGCCAGCAGTCCACGGGACAGGGCGATATACGAGCAGTACTTC

clone_size: .
v_call: TRBV5-4
j_call: TRBJ1-1
d_call: .
cdr3_aa: CASSLSGGLDTEAFF
cdr3_nt: TGTGCCAGCAGCTTGAGTGGGGGACTGGACACTGAAGCTTTCTTT

clone_size: .
v_call: TRBV5-1
j_call: TRBJ2-2
d_call: TRBD2
cdr3_aa: CASSWTSSGELFF
cdr3_nt: TGCGCCAGCAGCTGGACTAGCTCCGGGGAGCTGTTTTTT

clone_size: .
v_call: TRBV7-6
j_call: TRBJ2-7
d_call: TRBD1
cdr3_aa: CASSNPGQGTYEQYF
cdr3_nt: TGTGCCAGCAGCAACCCGGGACAGGGGACCTACGAGCAGTACTTC

clone_size: .
v_call: TRBV7-9
j_call: TRBJ2-1
d_call: TRBD2
cdr3_aa: CASSSRGGAKSYNEQFF
cdr3_nt: TGTGCCAGCAGCTCCCGGGGGGGGGCGAAGTCCTACAATGAGCAGTTCTTC

clone_size: .
v_call: TRBV19
j_call: TRBJ2-1
d_call: .
cdr3_aa: CASSDAGEQFF
cdr3_nt: TGTGCCAGTAGTGACGCAGGTGAGCAGTTCTTC

clone_size: .
v_call: TRBV7-9
j_call: TRBJ1-1
d_call: .
cdr3_aa: CASSWTVNTEAFF
cdr3_nt: TGTGCCAGCAGTTGGACAGTGAACACTGAAGCTTTCTTT

clone_size: .
v_call: TRBV5-1
j_call: TRBJ2-7
d_call: .
cdr3_aa: CASSLVRGYEQYF
cdr3_nt: TGCGCCAGCAGCTTGGTCCGCGGCTACGAGCAGTACTTC

clone_size: .
v_call: TRBV5-4
j_call: TRBJ2-3
d_call: TRBD1
cdr3_aa: CASSLGQGADTQYF
cdr3_nt: TGTGCCAGCAGCTTAGGCCAGGGGGCGGATACGCAGTATTTT

clone_size: .
v_call: TRBV10-3
j_call: TRBJ2-7
d_call: TRBD2
cdr3_aa: CAIQTSGSYEQYF
cdr3_nt: TGTGCCATCCAAACTAGCGGGTCCTACGAGCAGTACTTC

clone_size: .
v_call: TRBV4-1
j_call: TRBJ1-5
d_call: .
cdr3_aa: CASSQLVVTGPNQPQHF
cdr3_nt: TGCGCCAGCAGCCAATTGGTGGTGACCGGGCCAAATCAGCCCCAGCATTTT

clone_size: .
v_call: TRBV6-6
j_call: TRBJ1-1
d_call: .
cdr3_aa: CASSYREGEAFF
cdr3_nt: TGTGCCAGCAGTTACCGGGAAGGTGAAGCTTTCTTT

clone_size: .
v_call: TRBV18
j_call: TRBJ2-7
d_call: .
cdr3_aa: CASSTRGGEQYF
cdr3_nt: TGTGCCAGCTCCACAAGGGGAGGCGAGCAGTACTTC

clone_size: .
v_call: TRBV6-4
j_call: TRBJ2-7
d_call: .
cdr3_aa: CASSDSRRGGPEQYF
cdr3_nt: TGTGCCAGCAGTGACTCGAGAAGGGGCGGACCTGAGCAGTACTTC

clone_size: .
v_call: TRBV9
j_call: TRBJ1-1
d_call: TRBD1
cdr3_aa: CASSVGQGASEAFF
cdr3_nt: TGTGCCAGCAGCGTAGGACAGGGGGCGTCTGAAGCTTTCTTT

clone_size: .
v_call: TRBV5-4
j_call: TRBJ1-1
d_call: TRBD1
cdr3_aa: CASGAGGGEAFF
cdr3_nt: TGTGCCAGCGGGGCAGGGGGTGGAGAAGCTTTCTTT

clone_size: .
v_call: TRBV6-6
j_call: TRBJ2-7
d_call: TRBD1
cdr3_aa: CASTDRGVLYEQYF
cdr3_nt: TGTGCCAGCACGGACAGGGGAGTACTCTACGAGCAGTACTTC

clone_size: .
v_call: TRBV5-1
j_call: TRBJ2-3
d_call: .
cdr3_aa: CASSLAADTDTQYF
cdr3_nt: TGCGCCAGCAGCTTGGCGGCTGACACAGATACGCAGTATTTT

clone_size: .
v_call: TRBV2
j_call: TRBJ2-3
d_call: TRBD2
cdr3_aa: CASRQAGGTDTQYF
cdr3_nt: TGTGCCAGCAGGCAAGCGGGAGGCACAGATACGCAGTATTTT

clone_size: .
v_call: TRBV10-3
j_call: TRBJ2-1
d_call: .
cdr3_aa: CAISAGQVSYNEQFF
cdr3_nt: TGTGCCATCAGTGCCGGGCAGGTCTCCTACAATGAGCAGTTCTTC

clone_size: .
v_call: TRBV2
j_call: TRBJ1-6
d_call: .
cdr3_aa: CASRGDGSYYNSPLHF
cdr3_nt: TGTGCCAGCAGAGGGGACGGATCGTACTATAATTCACCCCTCCACTTT

clone_size: .
v_call: TRBV5-1
j_call: TRBJ1-1
d_call: .
cdr3_aa: CASSVGVGDLQNTEAFF
cdr3_nt: TGCGCCAGCAGCGTGGGCGTGGGAGACCTCCAGAACACTGAAGCTTTCTTT

clone_size: .
v_call: TRBV5-1
j_call: TRBJ2-1
d_call: TRBD2
cdr3_aa: CASSFLAGDSGEQFF
cdr3_nt: TGCGCCAGCAGCTTCCTAGCGGGAGACTCTGGTGAGCAGTTCTTC

clone_size: .
v_call: TRBV19
j_call: TRBJ2-7
d_call: .
cdr3_aa: CASSIALWANAAYEQYF
cdr3_nt: TGTGCCAGTAGTATAGCTCTCTGGGCAAATGCTGCTTACGAGCAGTACTTC

clone_size: .
v_call: TRBV27
j_call: TRBJ1-2
d_call: TRBD1
cdr3_aa: CASSTRGDRGNYGYTF
cdr3_nt: TGTGCCAGCAGTACACGAGGGGACAGGGGGAACTATGGCTACACCTTC

clone_size: .
v_call: TRBV6-5
j_call: TRBJ2-1
d_call: .
cdr3_aa: CASARSGLYNEQFF
cdr3_nt: TGTGCCAGCGCACGATCGGGGCTCTACAATGAGCAGTTCTTC

clone_size: .
v_call: TRBV6-1
j_call: TRBJ2-3
d_call: TRBD2
cdr3_aa: CASSAGERGTDTQYF
cdr3_nt: TGTGCCAGCAGTGCCGGTGAGCGGGGAACAGATACGCAGTATTTT

clone_size: .
v_call: TRBV21-1
j_call: TRBJ1-2
d_call: .
cdr3_aa: CASSRGTAWRLYGYTF
cdr3_nt: TGTGCCAGCAGCAGGGGCACCGCCTGGCGGCTCTATGGCTACACCTTC

clone_size: .
v_call: TRBV18
j_call: TRBJ2-7
d_call: .
cdr3_aa: CASSRDKGPYEQYF
cdr3_nt: TGTGCCAGCTCACGCGACAAGGGCCCCTACGAGCAGTACTTC

clone_size: .
v_call: TRBV5-1
j_call: TRBJ2-3
d_call: TRBD2
cdr3_aa: CASSLRAREGTDTQYF
cdr3_nt: TGCGCCAGCAGCTTGAGGGCGCGGGAGGGCACAGATACGCAGTATTTT

clone_size: .
v_call: TRBV9
j_call: TRBJ2-1
d_call: TRBD2
cdr3_aa: CASTPRLAAYNEQFF
cdr3_nt: TGTGCCAGCACCCCCCGGCTAGCGGCATACAATGAGCAGTTCTTC

clone_size: .
v_call: TRBV6-5
j_call: TRBJ1-2
d_call: .
cdr3_aa: CASKRAGWGYTF
cdr3_nt: TGTGCCAGCAAGAGGGCAGGGTGGGGCTACACCTTC

clone_size: .
v_call: TRBV5-1
j_call: TRBJ2-5
d_call: .
cdr3_aa: CASSLGGGYQETQYF
cdr3_nt: TGCGCCAGCAGCTTGGGTGGGGGCTACCAAGAGACCCAGTACTTC

clone_size: .
v_call: TRBV7-3
j_call: TRBJ2-2
d_call: .
cdr3_aa: CASSLLGLFTGELFF
cdr3_nt: TGTGCCAGCAGCTTACTTGGGCTTTTCACCGGGGAGCTGTTTTTT

clone_size: .
v_call: TRBV5-1
j_call: TRBJ1-2
d_call: .
cdr3_aa: CASSLTGVYGYTF
cdr3_nt: TGCGCCAGCAGCTTGACGGGGGTCTATGGCTACACCTTC

clone_size: .
v_call: TRBV19
j_call: TRBJ1-4
d_call: .
cdr3_aa: CASSNTATNEKLFF
cdr3_nt: TGTGCCAGTAGTAATACAGCCACTAATGAAAAACTGTTTTTT

clone_size: .
v_call: TRBV18
j_call: TRBJ2-2
d_call: .
cdr3_aa: CASSPEIVRNLPGELFF
cdr3_nt: TGTGCCAGCTCACCGGAGATCGTAAGGAACCTGCCCGGGGAGCTGTTTTTT

clone_size: .
v_call: TRBV11-3
j_call: TRBJ2-3
d_call: TRBD1
cdr3_aa: CASSPWAGGDTQYF
cdr3_nt: TGTGCCAGCAGCCCGTGGGCAGGGGGCGATACGCAGTATTTT

clone_size: .
v_call: TRBV28
j_call: TRBJ2-4
d_call: .
cdr3_aa: CASSLKRGKVGLAKNIQYF
cdr3_nt: TGTGCCAGCAGTTTAAAACGGGGCAAGGTGGGACTAGCCAAAAACATTCAGTACTTC

clone_size: .
v_call: TRBV2
j_call: TRBJ2-6
d_call: .
cdr3_aa: CASRGTGANVLTF
cdr3_nt: TGTGCCAGCAGGGGGACTGGGGCCAACGTCCTGACTTTC

clone_size: few
v_call: TRBV28
j_call: TRBJ1-5
d_call: .
cdr3_aa: CASGLDDQPQHF
cdr3_nt: TGTGCCAGCGGATTAGACGATCAGCCCCAGCATTTT

clone_size: once
v_call: TRBV7-9
j_call: TRBJ2-5
d_call: .
cdr3_aa: CASSPRAETQYF
cdr3_nt: TGTGCCAGCAGCCCCAGGGCGGAGACCCAGTACTTC

clone_size: few
v_call: TRBV2
j_call: TRBJ1-5
d_call: .
cdr3_aa: CASSGMQGSQPQHF
cdr3_nt: TGTGCCAGCAGTGGTATGCAGGGCAGTCAGCCCCAGCATTTT

clone_size: .
v_call: TRBV6-5
j_call: TRBJ1-4
d_call: .
cdr3_aa: CASSRTTTNEKLFF
cdr3_nt: TGTGCCAGCAGTCGGACGACAACTAATGAAAAACTGTTTTTT

clone_size: .
v_call: TRBV7-9
j_call: TRBJ1-2
d_call: .
cdr3_aa: CASSPTDSGYTF
cdr3_nt: TGTGCCAGCAGCCCTACGGATAGTGGCTACACCTTC

clone_size: .
v_call: TRBV9
j_call: TRBJ2-5
d_call: .
cdr3_aa: CASSVTAGMAETQYF
cdr3_nt: TGTGCCAGCAGCGTAACAGCCGGGATGGCAGAGACCCAGTACTTC

clone_size: .
v_call: TRBV4-3
j_call: TRBJ2-3
d_call: .
cdr3_aa: CASSQGGSPSSTDTQYF
cdr3_nt: TGCGCCAGCAGCCAAGGAGGGAGCCCTTCCAGCACAGATACGCAGTATTTT

clone_size: .
v_call: TRBV7-6
j_call: TRBJ1-3
d_call: .
cdr3_aa: CASSSGSSGNTIYF
cdr3_nt: TGTGCCAGCAGCTCAGGGTCCTCTGGAAACACCATATATTTT

clone_size: .
v_call: TRBV27
j_call: TRBJ2-7
d_call: TRBD2
cdr3_aa: CASSLQSGRFYEQYF
cdr3_nt: TGTGCCAGCAGTTTACAAAGCGGGAGGTTCTACGAGCAGTACTTC

clone_size: .
v_call: TRBV9
j_call: TRBJ1-2
d_call: TRBD1
cdr3_aa: CASSARQGKSYGYTF
cdr3_nt: TGTGCCAGCAGCGCCAGACAGGGGAAGAGCTATGGCTACACCTTC

clone_size: .
v_call: TRBV5-1
j_call: TRBJ1-5
d_call: .
cdr3_aa: CASSSQEYSNQPQHF
cdr3_nt: TGCGCCAGCAGCTCACAGGAATATAGCAATCAGCCCCAGCATTTT

clone_size: .
v_call: TRBV7-9
j_call: TRBJ2-3
d_call: .
cdr3_aa: CASSFGADSTDTQYF
cdr3_nt: TGTGCCAGCAGCTTTGGAGCGGATAGCACAGATACGCAGTATTTT

clone_size: .
v_call: TRBV21-1
j_call: TRBJ1-3
d_call: .
cdr3_aa: CASSNGPTRDTIYF
cdr3_nt: TGTGCCAGCAGCAACGGGCCGACTAGGGACACCATATATTTT

clone_size: .
v_call: TRBV27
j_call: TRBJ2-7
d_call: .
cdr3_aa: CASRFFYEQYF
cdr3_nt: TGTGCCAGCAGGTTTTTCTACGAGCAGTACTTC